This T cell receptor (beta chain) was obtained from a study of technical replicates of blood from a handful of donors. The method was immunoSEQ multiplex PCR; TCRdb's version includes in-frame clones alone and lacks a portion of them. The table shows about 80,000 clones, with about 91% occurring only once. In germline, CDR1 is SGDLS, CDR2 YYNGEE. The CDR3 covers 14 residues. V lost 4 bases and J 3 bases, leaving 14 bases between the germline ends. The chain carries TRBV9 and TRBJ2-7, with TRBD2 as a possible D gene (6 bases). Sample: T cells isolated from PBMCs. The origin of this receptor is a human donor in good health. The CDR3 loop is CASSPGRDYYEQYF. In DNA form, the CDR3 reads TGTGCCAGCAGCCCGGGGCGGGATTACTACGAGCAGTACTTC.